This TCR beta chain was found in a study of T cell responses to AZD1222 COVID-19 vaccine. Regarding the study as a whole: Clonal diversity may have been underestimated in mostly white British donors. Spike-specific TCR breadth and depth rose after two AZD1222 doses.

Second-dose timings of about 4 or about 12 weeks were pooled. Profiling relied on immunoSEQ multiplex PCR, and the TCRdb table lists in-frame clones only, not all of them. The table has tens of thousands of clones, 85% to 90% seen once. The CDR3 length is 17 residues. Per germline, CDR1 LNHDA and CDR2 SQIVND (reference sequence). The V segment lost 0 bases and the J segment 7 bases; nucleotides outside the gene matches: 5. Note on this clone: The antigen is not known.

This sequence originates from an adult who received the AZD1222 COVID-19 vaccine. The rearrangement links TRBV19 to TRBJ2-1, with 14 bases that match TRBD2. The specimen was peripheral blood, collected 28 days after the second AZD1222 dose. As DNA, the CDR3 is TGTGCCAGTAGTATAGATAGGGGACTAGCGGGGGCAAATGAGCAGTTCTTC. Translated, it gives CASSIDRGLAGANEQFF. The whole variable domain, remainder taken from reference TRBV19 and TRBJ2-1, is DGGITQSPKYLFRKEGQNVTLSCEQNLNHDAMYWYRQDPGQGLRLIYYSQIVNDFQKGDIAEGYSVSREKKESFPLTVTSAQKNPTAFYLCASSIDRGLAGANEQFFGPGTRLTVL.